The 7 T cell receptor beta chains in this list originate from one sample, sequenced in a study of blood T cell repertoires in COVID-19. Sequencing used immunoSEQ multiplex PCR; TCRdb keeps in-frame clones, though not all of them. The sample includes hundreds of thousands of clones, approximately 86% seen only once; the top ten take more than 1.2%. The sequenced material came from peripheral blood. Receptors were obtained from a man older than 75 with acute or convalescent COVID-19.

This clone was seen a handful of times. The J gene is TRBJ2-2, the V gene TRBV6-5, with D tentatively TRBD2 (6 bases). V was trimmed by 0 bases and J by 4 bases, leaving 12 bases between them. From germline, CDR1 is MNHEY and CDR2 SVGAGI. This CDR3 has 16 residues. This chain's CDR3 is CASSYSRRAGTGELFF. CDR3 DNA sequence: TGTGCCAGCAGTTACTCGAGGAGGGCGGGCACCGGGGAGCTGTTTTTT.

The chain links TRBV28 to TRBJ2-3, with TRBD1 as a possible D gene (5 bases). The CDR3 covers 14 residues. Per germline, CDR1 MDHEN and CDR2 SYDVKM. V gave up 11 bases and J gave up 1 base, with 16 bases separating them. The CDR3 reads CAWARQLRTDTQYF. Written as DNA, the CDR3 is TGTGCCTGGGCCCGACAGTTACGCACAGATACGCAGTATTTT.

This chain connects TRBV7-9 to TRBJ1-6; 9 bases line up with TRBD1. The CDR3 has 13 residues. V dropped 5 bases and J dropped 8; count of bases not matched to a gene: 1. Germline CDR1 SEHNR, CDR2 FQNEAQ (reference sequence). CDR3 sequence (DNA): TGTGCCAGCAGCCGGACAGGGGATTCACCCCTCCACTTT. This gives the protein CASSRTGDSPLHF.

V gene TRBV5-6 combines with J gene TRBJ1-3; D is possibly TRBD1 (6 bases). This CDR3 is 13 amino acids long. The V gene lost 2 bases and the J gene lost 5 bases, with 8 bases spanning the gap. Looked up from germline, CDR1 is SGHDT and CDR2 is YYEEEE. CDR3 residues: CASSFTGRNTIYF. Here the CDR3 DNA reads TGTGCCAGCAGCTTTACAGGGAGAAACACCATATATTTT.

The V gene is TRBV3-1 (or the pseudogene TRBV3-2), the J gene TRBJ2-3; TRBD2 matches 8 bases. There are 13 residues in the CDR3. J was trimmed by 5 bases and V by 5 bases; bases with no gene match: 3. Germline CDR1 reads LGHDT; CDR2 reads YNNKEL (reference sequence). The CDR3 DNA reads TGTGCCAGCAGCTTTCTAGCGGGAGATACGCAGTATTTT. This encodes CASSFLAGDTQYF.

The rearrangement joins TRBV7-8 to TRBJ2-2; 7 bases match TRBD1. The CDR3 consists of 17 residues. V gave up 5 bases and J gave up 0 bases; unmatched junction bases: 9. CDR1 is SGHVS, CDR2 FQNEAQ, per germline. The CDR3 nucleotides are TGTGCCAGCAGCCCATTAACAGGGGTCTCGAACACCGGGGAGCTGTTTTTT. Its protein is CASSPLTGVSNTGELFF.

This chain uses TRBV12-3 or TRBV12-4 with TRBJ2-3; D not resolved. The V and J ends lost 3 bases and 5 bases respectively, with 6 bases between them. The CDR3 is made up of 12 amino acids. In nucleotides, the CDR3 is TGTGCCAGCAGTTTCGGTAGAGATACGCAGTATTTT. This codes for CASSFGRDTQYF.